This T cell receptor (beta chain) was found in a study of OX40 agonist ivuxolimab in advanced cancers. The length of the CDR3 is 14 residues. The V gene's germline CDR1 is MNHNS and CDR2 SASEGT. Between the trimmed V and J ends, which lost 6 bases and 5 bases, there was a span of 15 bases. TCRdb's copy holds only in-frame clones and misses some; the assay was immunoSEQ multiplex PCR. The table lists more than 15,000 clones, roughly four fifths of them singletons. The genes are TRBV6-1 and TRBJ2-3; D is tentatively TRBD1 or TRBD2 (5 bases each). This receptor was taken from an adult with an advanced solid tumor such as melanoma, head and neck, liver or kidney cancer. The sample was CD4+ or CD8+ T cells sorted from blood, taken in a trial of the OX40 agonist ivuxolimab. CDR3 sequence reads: CASRTGTPGDTQYF. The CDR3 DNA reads TGTGCCAGCAGGACCGGGACCCCGGGAGATACGCAGTATTTT.